The rows below give T cell receptor beta chains drawn from one sample of a study of cytomegalovirus exposure and HLA in healthy donors. The data were produced by immunoSEQ multiplex PCR, yet TCRdb's version contains in-frame clones alone and is incomplete. This table has 100,000 to 150,000 clones, roughly three quarters appearing once. The sequenced sample consisted of PBMCs. The receptors were sampled from a man aged 30 to 45 in good health and CMV-seropositive. Each CDR3 is given with its conserved first and last residue. D genes are given only for firm matches. Not every row has a clone size; where given, it reads once, few, many or a size class.

15,TRBJ2-7,.,.,TRBV27,CASSLSFQGLYEQYF,TGTGCCAGCAGTTTATCTTTCCAGGGCCTCTACGAGCAGTACTTC
13,TRBJ2-3,.,TRBD1,TRBV30,CARRQGVTDTQYF,TGTGCTCGCCGACAGGGGGTCACAGATACGCAGTATTTT
16,TRBJ1-4,.,.,TRBV4-3,CASSRLTGPTNEKLFF,TGCGCCAGCAGCCGTCTCACCGGTCCAACTAATGAAAAACTGTTTTTT
11,TRBJ1-5,once,.,TRBV19,CASSIGQPQHF,TGTGCCAGTAGTATCGGTCAGCCCCAGCATTTT
13,TRBJ2-7,few,.,TRBV11-2,CASSLGESYEQYF,TGTGCCAGCAGCTTAGGGGAGTCCTACGAGCAGTACTTC
15,TRBJ2-7,few,TRBD2,TRBV5-5,CASSLEWTSGTEQYF,TGTGCCAGCAGCTTGGAGTGGACTAGCGGAACCGAGCAGTACTTC
14,TRBJ2-7,few,.,TRBV27,CASRGAGLNYEQYF,TGTGCCAGCAGGGGGGCAGGGTTGAACTACGAGCAGTACTTC
13,TRBJ2-3,.,.,TRBV6-5,CATTQGPTDTQYF,TGTGCCACCACCCAGGGTCCCACAGATACGCAGTATTTT
15,TRBJ2-7,.,TRBD2,TRBV7-2,CASSPSGGGSYEQYF,TGTGCCAGCAGCCCCAGCGGGGGGGGGTCCTACGAGCAGTACTTC
14,TRBJ2-1,.,.,TRBV19,CASSRDSSIDEQFF,TGTGCCAGTAGCCGGGACTCCTCTATCGATGAGCAGTTCTTC
16,TRBJ2-1,.,.,TRBV27,CASSLSVGENYNEQFF,TGTGCCAGCAGTTTATCGGTGGGAGAAAACTACAATGAGCAGTTCTTC
12,TRBJ2-7,once,TRBD1,TRBV5-6,CASSGGTGEQYF,TGTGCCAGCAGCGGCGGGACAGGCGAGCAGTACTTC
16,TRBJ2-3,.,.,TRBV19,CASTPSVGSGTDTQYF,TGTGCCAGTACCCCCTCGGTCGGGAGTGGCACAGATACGCAGTATTTT
15,TRBJ2-1,few,TRBD2,TRBV4-1,CASSGGTSGIYEQFF,TGCGCCAGCAGCGGAGGGACTAGCGGGATCTATGAGCAGTTCTTC
15,TRBJ2-2,.,.,TRBV11-1,CASSPRQGKTGELFF,TGTGCCAGCAGCCCCCGGCAGGGGAAAACCGGGGAGCTGTTTTTT
14,TRBJ2-1,.,.,TRBV9,CASRSTPVYNEQFF,TGTGCCAGCAGGTCTACTCCCGTATACAATGAGCAGTTCTTC
12,TRBJ1-1,.,.,TRBV30,CAWGRQGTEAFF,TGTGCCTGGGGACGGCAGGGCACTGAAGCTTTCTTT
11,TRBJ2-2,.,.,TRBV27,CASRYGGELFF,TGTGCCAGCCGGTACGGCGGGGAGCTGTTTTTT
13,TRBJ1-1,.,.,TRBV19,CASSWAENTEAFF,TGTGCCAGTAGTTGGGCAGAGAACACTGAAGCTTTCTTT
15,TRBJ1-4,.,.,TRBV5-4,CASSLDQGSNEKLFF,TGTGCCAGCAGCTTGGATCAGGGGTCTAATGAAAAACTGTTTTTT
13,TRBJ1-4,few,.,TRBV5-6,CASSLAIGEKLFF,TGTGCCAGCAGCTTGGCCATCGGGGAAAAACTGTTTTTT
14,TRBJ2-3,.,.,TRBV2,CASGSTSSTDTQYF,TGTGCCAGCGGCTCAACTAGTTCAACAGATACGCAGTATTTT
15,TRBJ2-1,.,TRBD2,TRBV6-5,CASSYGLAGAGEQFF,TGTGCCAGCAGTTACGGGCTAGCGGGAGCGGGGGAGCAGTTCTTC
11,TRBJ1-2,.,.,TRBV7-8,CASSSNYGYTF,TGTGCCAGCAGCTCAAACTATGGCTACACCTTC
15,TRBJ2-1,.,.,TRBV7-2,CASSLVSGTYNEQFF,TGTGCCAGCAGCTTAGTTTCAGGGACCTACAATGAGCAGTTCTTC
13,TRBJ2-5,.,.,TRBV30,CAWSSGVQETQYF,TGTGCCTGGAGTTCCGGGGTCCAAGAGACCCAGTACTTC
18,TRBJ1-6,few,TRBD1,TRBV5-5,CASSSDRGVFFASAPLHF,TGTGCCAGCAGCTCGGACAGGGGAGTCTTCTTCGCTTCGGCACCCCTCCACTTT
14,TRBJ2-5,.,.,TRBV9,CASSVGLSSETQYF,TGTGCCAGCAGCGTAGGTTTGTCTTCAGAGACCCAGTACTTC
14,TRBJ2-7,.,.,TRBV9,CASSVRGGTDEQYF,TGTGCCAGCAGCGTGAGAGGCGGGACTGACGAGCAGTACTTC
14,TRBJ1-5,.,.,TRBV7-2,CASSLGGGPRPQHF,TGTGCCAGCAGCTTAGGCGGCGGGCCAAGGCCCCAGCATTTT
16,TRBJ2-3,once,TRBD1,TRBV28,CASSPSRGRGPDTQYF,TGTGCCAGCAGTCCTTCAAGGGGCAGGGGGCCAGATACGCAGTATTTT
16,TRBJ1-2,once,TRBD1,TRBV4-3,CASSQDRGQGNYGYTF,TGCGCCAGCAGCCAAGATAGGGGACAGGGGAACTATGGCTACACCTTC
15,TRBJ2-1,.,.,TRBV2,CASSHLVSSYNEQFF,TGTGCCAGCAGTCATTTAGTGAGCTCCTACAATGAGCAGTTCTTC
15,TRBJ2-5,once,TRBD1,TRBV18,CASSLRTGDQETQYF,TGTGCCAGCTCACTACGGACAGGAGATCAAGAGACCCAGTACTTC
15,TRBJ2-3,once,TRBD2,TRBV7-3,CASSLSGGTTDTQYF,TGTGCCAGCAGCTTGAGCGGGGGGACCACAGATACGCAGTATTTT
15,TRBJ2-1,.,.,TRBV6-1,CASTIIQFSYNEQFF,TGTGCCAGCACCATCATACAGTTCTCCTACAATGAGCAGTTCTTC
14,TRBJ1-3,.,.,TRBV2,CASSSGFSGNTIYF,TGTGCCAGCAGTTCAGGGTTCTCTGGAAACACCATATATTTT
12,TRBJ2-7,.,TRBD1,TRBV6-5,CASRDRGDEQYF,TGTGCCAGCAGGGACAGGGGTGACGAGCAGTACTTC
15,TRBJ2-5,.,.,TRBV2,CASSEPRGSWETQYF,TGTGCCAGCAGTGAACCCCGGGGTAGTTGGGAGACCCAGTACTTC
16,TRBJ2-3,.,TRBD1,TRBV28,CASSSPGQRGTDTQYF,TGTGCCAGCAGTTCCCCGGGACAGAGAGGCACAGATACGCAGTATTTT
18,TRBJ1-1,.,TRBD1,TRBV4-3,CASSQDMMGTARNTEAFF,TGCGCCAGCAGCCAAGATATGATGGGGACAGCGAGGAACACTGAAGCTTTCTTT
15,TRBJ1-2,.,TRBD1,TRBV27,CATLTGRGSDYGYTF,TGTGCCACATTGACAGGGAGAGGTTCCGATTATGGCTACACCTTC
19,TRBJ2-2,.,TRBD2,TRBV19,CASSIPWASGRPHTGELFF,TGTGCCAGTAGTATCCCCTGGGCTAGCGGGAGGCCACACACCGGGGAGCTGTTTTTT
14,TRBJ1-1,.,.,TRBV19,CASSSRRRDTEAFF,TGTGCCAGTAGTTCCCGCCGACGGGACACTGAAGCTTTCTTT